Following are 23 T cell receptor beta chains from one sample sequenced in a study of cytomegalovirus exposure and HLA in healthy donors. PCR employed 60 Vbeta and 13 Jbeta primers. The repertoire was sequenced with immunoSEQ multiplex PCR; TCRdb's copy has only in-frame clones and lacks some. The sample shows under 250,000 clones, about 72% of them seen only once. The sample was PBMCs. Source of these receptors: a male donor in good health and CMV-seronegative.

The V and J genes are TRBV6-5 and TRBJ2-7, with TRBD2 matching over 12 bases. CDR3 length equals 13 residues. CDR1 and CDR2 (germline): MNHEY, SVGAGI. The ends lost 8 bases at V and 3 bases at J; junction bases unmatched: 2. CDR3 region: CASGLAGIYEQYF. CDR3 nucleotide sequence: TGTGCCAGCGGACTAGCGGGGATCTACGAGCAGTACTTC.

This clone came up once. The genes are TRBV11-2 and TRBJ1-2, with D hard to call. V was trimmed by 2 bases and J by 7 bases, leaving 11 bases between them. From germline, CDR1 is SGHAT and CDR2 FQNNGV. This CDR3 has 13 residues. The CDR3 loop reads CASSLRPGTGYTF. The CDR3 DNA is TGTGCCAGCAGCTTAAGGCCAGGTACTGGCTACACCTTC. Full variable domain (outside the CDR3, taken from reference TRBV11-2 and TRBJ1-2): EAGVAQSPRYKIIEKRQSVAFWCNPISGHATLYWYQQILGQGPKLLIQFQNNGVVDDSQLPKDRFSAERLKGVDSTLKIQPAKLEDSAVYLCASSLRPGTGYTFGSGTRLTVV.

This chain connects TRBV5-1 to TRBJ2-3; 7 positions match TRBD2. The CDR3 loop spans 14 amino acids. J was trimmed by 4 bases and V by 2 bases; bases with no gene match: 4. Germline V lookup: CDR1 SGHRS, CDR2 YFSETQ. The CDR3 DNA sequence: TGCGCCAGCAGCTTAATTGCGGGAGCAGATACGCAGTATTTT. It encodes CASSLIAGADTQYF.

The CDR3 here is CASSMRELGSSTDTQYF. Here the CDR3 DNA reads TGTGCCAGTAGTATGAGGGAACTAGGGTCGAGCACAGATACGCAGTATTTT. The V gene is TRBV19, the J gene TRBJ2-3, with a tentative D call TRBD2 (5 bases). The CDR3 consists of 17 residues. The V and J ends lost 3 bases and 0 bases respectively, with 16 bases between them. Germline-derived CDR1 and CDR2 are LNHDA and SQIVND (reference sequence).

This chain uses TRBV29-1 with TRBJ1-1, with TRBD1 identical over 7 bases. CDR3 length equals 15 residues. The V gene end was trimmed by 5 bases and the J gene end by 3 bases; junction bases not matched to a gene: 12. From germline, CDR1 is SQVTM and CDR2 ANQGSEA. CDR3 coding DNA: TGCAGCGTTCCCGGACCCCTGAGGGGGCACACTGAAGCTTTCTTT. This translates into CSVPGPLRGHTEAFF. The complete variable domain, with remaining parts taken from reference TRBV29-1 and TRBJ1-1, reads SAVISQKPSRDICQRGTSLTIQCQVDSQVTMMFWYRQQPGQSLTLIATANQGSEATYESGFVIDKFPISRPNLTFSTLTVSNMSPEDSSIYLCSVPGPLRGHTEAFFGQGTRLTVV.

Only a few counts were recorded for this clone. Mismatch with germline at one junction end may stem from a read error. This chain joins TRBV6-5 and TRBJ2-3, with 8 bases lining up with TRBD2. This CDR3 has 10 amino acids. Germline-derived CDR1 and CDR2 are MNHEY and SVGAGI. CDR3 in amino acids: CGTRGDTQYF. The CDR3 region has the DNA TGCGGGACTAGAGGGGATACGCAGTATTTT.

The V gene is TRBV4-1, the J gene TRBJ2-5; possibly TRBD2 for D (6 bases). Between the trimmed V and J ends, which lost 0 bases and 5 bases, there was a span of 22 bases. This CDR3 is 18 amino acids long. Germline V CDR1 and CDR2: MGHRA, YSYEKL. The CDR3 region has the DNA TGCGCCAGCAGCCAAGATAAATTCAGGACTACGACCACCGAGACCCAGTACTTC. This codes for CASSQDKFRTTTTETQYF.

The V and J genes are TRBV19 and TRBJ2-1; tentatively, D is TRBD2 (5 bases). The V end was cut by 7 bases, the J end by 6 bases, with 19 bases between. The CDR3 has 15 amino acids. The germline gives CDR1 LNHDA, CDR2 SQIVND (reference sequence). The CDR3 spells CASTLQPTTSNEQFF. CDR3 DNA: TGTGCCAGTACTCTGCAGCCAACAACTAGCAATGAGCAGTTCTTC.

Notes on this clone: Other DNA sequences from this sample encode an identical CDR3 as well. The chain has TRBV19 and TRBJ2-7, with 8 nucleotides matching TRBD1. The CDR3 sequence is 13 residues long. Germline-derived CDR1 and CDR2 are LNHDA and SQIVND (reference sequence). The ends lost 7 bases at V and 0 bases at J; junction bases unmatched: 2. The CDR3 spells CASTGQGSYEQYF. As DNA, the CDR3 is TGTGCCAGTACCGGACAGGGCTCCTACGAGCAGTACTTC.

The chain combines TRBV7-9 with TRBJ1-2; 10 nucleotides line up with TRBD1. CDR3 length equals 16 residues. Germline loops: CDR1 SEHNR, CDR2 FQNEAQ (reference sequence). V trimming: 3 bases; J trimming: 2 bases; junction bases outside the gene matches: 6. Written as DNA, the CDR3 is TGTGCCAGCAGCTTGGAGGGGACAGGGGCGAACTATGGCTACACCTTC. It specifies CASSLEGTGANYGYTF. The whole variable domain, remainder taken from reference TRBV7-9 and TRBJ1-2, is DTGVSQNPRHKITKRGQNVTFRCDPISEHNRLYWYRQTLGQGPEFLTYFQNEAQLEKSRLLSDRFSAERPKGSFSTLEIQRTEQGDSAMYLCASSLEGTGANYGYTFGSGTRLTVV.

CDR3 sequence: CASSLDWSSYEQYF. The CDR3 bases are TGTGCCAGCAGCTTAGATTGGAGCTCCTACGAGCAGTACTTC. V usage is TRBV11-2 and J usage is TRBJ2-7; no firm D call. This CDR3 has 14 amino acids. Looked up from germline, CDR1 is SGHAT and CDR2 is FQNNGV. V lost 0 bases and J lost 0, with 6 bases in between. Supplemented by reference TRBV11-2 and TRBJ2-7, the full variable domain reads EAGVAQSPRYKIIEKRQSVAFWCNPISGHATLYWYQQILGQGPKLLIQFQNNGVVDDSQLPKDRFSAERLKGVDSTLKIQPAKLEDSAVYLCASSLDWSSYEQYFGPGTRLTVT.

DNA of the CDR3: TGTGCCAGCAGCTTAACCTCGACAGGGAACTACGAGCAGTACTTC. It yields the protein CASSLTSTGNYEQYF. J is TRBJ2-5 and V is TRBV7-2; 7 bases fit TRBD1. The J call is in doubt because the DNA end fits TRBJ2-7 better. The germline V gene has CDR1 SGHTA and CDR2 FQGNSA. CDR3 size: 15 residues.

This clone was picked up one time. V usage is TRBV18 and J usage is TRBJ2-1; TRBD2 matches 9 bases. The CDR3 has 17 residues. V shed 4 bases, J shed 2 bases, and the junction held 9 bases outside the gene matches. Germline V lookup: CDR1 KGHSH, CDR2 LQKENI. The CDR3 here is CASSRLLAGVTYNEQFF. As DNA, the CDR3 is TGTGCCAGCTCACGTCTCTTAGCGGGGGTAACCTACAATGAGCAGTTCTTC.

The chain is built from TRBV11-2 and TRBJ2-5, with 8 bases lining up with TRBD2. Germline values: CDR1 SGHAT, CDR2 FQNNGV. The junction had 8 bases not matched to a gene; V was cut back by 4 bases and J by 4 bases. The CDR3 sequence is 15 residues long. The CDR3 is CASSSSGLIGETQYF. In DNA form, the CDR3 reads TGTGCCAGCAGCTCTAGCGGGTTGATTGGAGAGACCCAGTACTTC.

The V call is TRBV11-3, the J call TRBJ2-7, with a tentative D call TRBD1 (5 bases). The V gene's germline CDR1 is SGHNT and CDR2 YENEEA. The V and J ends lost 0 bases and 5 bases respectively, with 14 bases between them. This CDR3 has 15 amino acids. The CDR3 protein is CASSLESRRVHEQYF. The CDR3 bases are TGTGCCAGCAGCTTAGAATCTCGCAGGGTGCACGAGCAGTACTTC.

This sequence joins TRBV7-9 and TRBJ2-7; 9 nucleotides match TRBD2. Germline loops: CDR1 SEHNR, CDR2 FQNEAQ (reference sequence). The V segment lost 5 bases and the J segment 7 bases; nucleotides outside the gene matches: 12. This CDR3 comprises 15 residues. The CDR3 nucleotides are TGTGCCAGCAGCCATAGCGGGAGTCTTAGTCGGGAGCAGTACTTC. This gives the protein CASSHSGSLSREQYF.

V usage is TRBV28 and J usage is TRBJ2-7; tentatively, D is TRBD2 (6 bases). V lost 5 bases and J 3 bases, leaving 14 bases between the germline ends. CDR3 size: 14 residues. Germline V lookup: CDR1 MDHEN, CDR2 SYDVKM. For the CDR3, the DNA is TGTGCCAGCAGTCCCCCCCGGGAGATCTACGAGCAGTACTTC. It translates to CASSPPREIYEQYF.

This rearrangement joins TRBV28 to TRBJ1-6; D possibly corresponds to TRBD1 (5 bases). The germline gives CDR1 MDHEN, CDR2 SYDVKM. The CDR3 is 15 residues long. The V and J ends lost 2 bases and 10 bases respectively, with 15 bases between them. This chain's CDR3 is CASSLGAPLNSPLHF. The DNA of the CDR3 is TGTGCCAGCAGTTTAGGGGCGCCGCTCAACTCACCCCTCCACTTT.

This clone occurred a few times. The chain uses TRBV18 and TRBJ1-1, with 7 bases fitting TRBD1. The CDR3 covers 15 residues. The ends lost 1 base at V and 0 bases at J; junction bases unmatched: 2. Germline V lookup: CDR1 KGHSH, CDR2 LQKENI. Here the CDR3 DNA reads TGTGCCAGCTCACCACAGGGACAGATGAACACTGAAGCTTTCTTT. Amino acid sequence: CASSPQGQMNTEAFF.

This rearrangement joins TRBV5-1 to TRBJ2-1, with 8 bases aligning to TRBD2. V lost 2 bases, J lost 8 bases, and 9 bases stayed unmatched. CDR1 and CDR2 from the germline V gene are SGHRS and YFSETQ. The CDR3 runs 15 residues. This CDR3 is CASSLSGGSFDEQFF. Here the CDR3 DNA reads TGCGCCAGCAGCTTAAGCGGGGGTTCATTCGATGAGCAGTTCTTC.

This clone was observed a single time. V gene TRBV4-2 combines with J gene TRBJ2-7; D might be TRBD1 (6 bases). There are 15 residues in the CDR3. V gave up 3 bases and J gave up 3 bases, with 15 bases separating them. Per germline, CDR1 LGHNA and CDR2 YNFKEQ. The CDR3 DNA follows: TGTGCCAGCAGCCAGCCGGGACAACGTCTCTACGAGCAGTACTTC. Protein product: CASSQPGQRLYEQYF.

The chain links TRBV4-1 to TRBJ2-7; weak D call: TRBD2 (6 bases). CDR3 length equals 14 residues. Per the germline V gene, CDR1 is MGHRA and CDR2 is YSYEKL. Trimming pared 0 bases from V and 5 bases from J, leaving 11 bases between. The CDR3 DNA sequence: TGCGCCAGCAGCCAAGAAGGCGGGATCAACGAGCAGTACTTC. Its protein product is CASSQEGGINEQYF.

This clone was counted once. The chain is built from TRBV29-1 and TRBJ2-1, with TRBD1 matching 7 bases. Germline V gene lookup returns CDR1 SQVTM and CDR2 ANQGSEA. Trimming removed 5 bases from V and 8 bases from J; junction bases left unmatched: 15. This CDR3 has 15 amino acids. The CDR3 DNA reads TGCAGCGTTTCTCCGGGACAGCCCCTCGGGGATGAGCAGTTCTTC. Encoded protein: CSVSPGQPLGDEQFF.